Ten or more counts support the clone carrying this T cell receptor beta chain. This specimen comes from a study of blood T cells in healthy people across ages. Primers used in a second PCR of roughly 7 to 12 cycles were a sample-barcoded 5' primer and a J-beta primer mix. All cDNA molecules were each tagged by a template-switch adaptor with 12 random nucleotides. TCRdb re-called the 5' RACE reads with MiXCR, one entry per CDR3 protein. This table holds 550,000 to 600,000 distinct CDR3 sequences, around 48% found once. The germline V gene has CDR1 WNHNN and CDR2 SYGVQD (reference sequence). V shed 1 base and J shed 3 bases, with 7 bases lying between them. The CDR3 loop spans 14 amino acids.

This chain connects TRBV10-1 to TRBJ2-1, with D tentatively TRBD1 (5 bases). The receptor was isolated from an elderly man in good health. Sequenced input: blood. The CDR3 here is CASSEYDSYNEQFF. The CDR3 DNA follows: TGCGCCAGCAGTGAGTATGACAGCTACAATGAGCAGTTCTTC.